Here is one TCR beta chain with its context. The data belong to a study of blood T cell repertoires in COVID-19. Study-wide background: From T cells, B-cell-depleted T cells, or PBMCs came the material, which was cDNA or gDNA.

The CDR3 extends over 16 amino acids. CDR1 MNHNS and CDR2 SASEGT come from the germline V gene. V dropped 4 bases and J dropped 0; count of bases not matched to a gene: 6. The repertoire was sequenced with immunoSEQ multiplex PCR; TCRdb's copy has only in-frame clones and lacks some. The sample has 55,000 or so clones, almost 80% seen once. This chain links TRBV6-1 with TRBJ1-3, with 7 bases identical to TRBD1. The sequenced sample was peripheral blood. This TCR came from a man aged 60 to 69 with acute or convalescent COVID-19. CDR3 sequence reads: CASSGGDRASGNTIYF. The CDR3 DNA sequence: TGTGCCAGCAGTGGGGGCGACAGGGCCTCTGGAAACACCATATATTTT.